The 29 T cell receptor beta chains below come from one sample, sequenced in a study of blood T cell repertoires in COVID-19. This table comes from immunoSEQ multiplex PCR, and its TCRdb copy is limited to in-frame clones, with some not included. This sample carries approximately 93,000 clones, about 75% of them seen once, and the ten largest clones take 9.8%. Sequencing was performed on peripheral blood. These receptors came from a woman over 75 with acute or convalescent COVID-19.

The chain couples TRBV2 to TRBJ1-3; D not certain. Trimming removed 6 bases at V and 0 bases at J, with 9 bases between. The CDR3 has 14 residues. Germline V CDR1 and CDR2: SNHLY, FYNNEI. The CDR3 DNA is TGTGCCAGCAGGGAGCAGCACTCTGGAAACACCATATATTTT. Amino acids: CASREQHSGNTIYF.

The V gene is TRBV19, the J gene TRBJ1-6; no definite D call. CDR3 size: 13 residues. From germline, CDR1 is LNHDA and CDR2 SQIVND (reference sequence). Trimming removed 6 bases from V and 7 bases from J, with 10 bases in between. The CDR3 reads CASRLGLNSPLHF. For the CDR3, the DNA is TGTGCCAGTAGACTAGGACTAAATTCACCCCTCCACTTT.

V and J are TRBV6-1 and TRBJ1-5, with D uncertain. The CDR3 is 16 amino acids. Germline-derived CDR1 and CDR2 are MNHNS and SASEGT. V was cut by 4 bases and J by 0 bases, with 13 bases left in between. The CDR3 here is CASSVFDGLSNQPQHF. The CDR3 DNA sequence: TGTGCCAGCAGTGTCTTCGACGGACTTAGCAATCAGCCCCAGCATTTT.

This clone was seen once. This chain joins TRBV12-3 or TRBV12-4 and TRBJ2-7, with 10 bases aligning to TRBD1. Unmatched junction bases numbered 2, after V lost 8 bases and J lost 7 bases. The CDR3 loop spans 11 amino acids. The CDR3 spells CASGTGEEQYF. As DNA, the CDR3 is TGTGCCAGCGGGACAGGGGAAGAGCAGTACTTC.

This clone was counted only a few times. The chain combines TRBV28 with TRBJ2-1; 11 bases line up with TRBD2. The V gene end was trimmed by 4 bases and the J gene end by 2 bases; junction bases not matched to a gene: 16. CDR1 and CDR2 (germline): MDHEN, SYDVKM. The CDR3 runs 20 residues. CDR3 DNA: TGTGCCAGCAGTTGGGACGGCTGGAGTAGCGGGAGGGCCACCTACAATGAGCAGTTCTTC. Its translation is CASSWDGWSSGRATYNEQFF.

This chain uses TRBV19 with TRBJ2-7; 10 bases align to TRBD2. This CDR3 contains 15 residues. The V segment lost 3 bases and the J segment 1 base; nucleotides outside the gene matches: 3. Germline CDR1 reads LNHDA; CDR2 reads SQIVND (reference sequence). The CDR3 is CASSIGTSASYEQYF. CDR3 sequence (DNA): TGTGCCAGTAGTATCGGGACTAGCGCATCCTACGAGCAGTACTTC.

This chain joins TRBV18 and TRBJ2-4; 10 bases align to TRBD1. Germline V gives CDR1 KGHSH, CDR2 LQKENI. J was trimmed by 8 bases and V by 0 bases; bases with no gene match: 4. This CDR3 is 15 amino acids long. Written as DNA, the CDR3 is TGTGCCAGCTCACCACCGACAGGGGGCAGGGACATTCAGTACTTC. Its protein product is CASSPPTGGRDIQYF.

This chain links TRBV5-4 with TRBJ2-7; the match to TRBD2 covers 7 bases. This CDR3 is built from 17 residues. With V trimmed by 4 bases and J by 5 bases, 18 bases remained unmatched. Germline V lookup: CDR1 SGHNT, CDR2 YYREEE (reference sequence). CDR3 nucleotide sequence: TGTGCCAGCAGCCCCATGGGGAGGGTGAACGGGCAGAACGAGCAGTACTTC. Protein product: CASSPMGRVNGQNEQYF.

DNA for the CDR3: TGTGCCAGTACCGACCGACTAGCGGGAAGCCTAAGGGGGCGAACCGGGGAGCTGTTTTTT. This translates into CASTDRLAGSLRGRTGELFF. This chain links TRBV19 with TRBJ2-2, with TRBD2 matching over 11 bases. The V segment lost 7 bases and the J segment 5 bases; nucleotides outside the gene matches: 21. This CDR3 comprises 20 residues. The V gene's germline CDR1 is LNHDA and CDR2 SQIVND (reference sequence).

This clone showed up just once. The chain uses TRBV19 and TRBJ1-1; D is uncertain. The germline V gene has CDR1 LNHDA and CDR2 SQIVND (reference sequence). Trimming removed 11 bases from V and 11 bases from J, with 24 bases in between. There are 13 residues in the CDR3. The CDR3 DNA follows: TGTGCCGGTCACCCGTACAGTGCTTGGTGGGCTTTCTTT. Residues: CAGHPYSAWWAFF.

The chain carries TRBV19 and TRBJ2-6, with D tentatively TRBD1 (5 bases). V was cut by 5 bases and J by 1 base, with 12 bases left in between. This CDR3 is built from 16 residues. CDR1 is LNHDA, CDR2 SQIVND, per germline (reference sequence). The CDR3, as DNA: TGTGCCAGTAGTCCAAGGACATCTTCTGGGGCCAACGTCCTGACTTTC. Its protein product is CASSPRTSSGANVLTF.

In its sample, this clone was seen a few times. V and J are TRBV7-2 and TRBJ2-3; TRBD2 matches 9 bases. The CDR3 sequence is 14 residues long. Germline V lookup: CDR1 SGHTA, CDR2 FQGNSA. V dropped 3 bases and J dropped 3; count of bases not matched to a gene: 1. CDR3: CASSFLAGTDTQYF. DNA of the CDR3: TGTGCCAGCAGCTTTCTAGCGGGAACAGATACGCAGTATTTT.

A single count supports this clone. V is TRBV2 and J is TRBJ1-6; 7 bases align to TRBD1. Germline CDR1 SNHLY, CDR2 FYNNEI. The CDR3 sequence is 15 residues long. Losses at the gene ends were 6 bases for V and 3 bases for J; bases not matched to a gene: 5. Here the CDR3 DNA reads TGTGCCAGCAGCTCGACAGGGTTCTATAATTCACCCCTCCACTTT. Translation: CASSSTGFYNSPLHF.

With regard to this clone: The same CDR3 can be traced to other DNA sequences in this sample. This chain connects TRBV20-1 to TRBJ2-7; D not resolved. V was trimmed by 2 bases and J by 5 bases, leaving 7 bases between them. The germline CDR1 and CDR2 sequences are DFQATT and SNEGSKA (reference sequence). The CDR3 totals 11 residues. CDR3 protein: CSARSGHEQYF. The CDR3 DNA reads as TGCAGTGCTAGATCAGGTCACGAGCAGTACTTC.

V and J are TRBV11-1 and TRBJ1-1; D is perhaps TRBD1 (5 bases). CDR3 length equals 15 residues. CDR1 SGHAT and CDR2 FQDESV come from the germline V gene (reference sequence). Trimming shortened V by 0 bases and J by 2 bases, and 10 bases separated the two germline ends. CDR3 sequence: CASSLATASNTEAFF. CDR3 coding DNA: TGTGCCAGCAGCTTAGCGACAGCGAGTAACACTGAAGCTTTCTTT.

The chain joins TRBV9 to TRBJ2-1, with 8 nucleotides matching TRBD1. CDR1 is SGDLS and CDR2 is YYNGEE in the germline V gene. The CDR3 length is 16 residues. V was pared by 0 bases and J by 5 bases, with 7 bases of the junction left unmatched. CDR3 amino acids: CASSVGSRQGNNEQFF. DNA for the CDR3: TGTGCCAGCAGCGTAGGGTCTAGACAGGGGAACAATGAGCAGTTCTTC.

The chain couples TRBV29-1 to TRBJ2-7, with TRBD2 matching over 7 bases. The CDR3 consists of 12 residues. V shed 4 bases, J shed 5 bases, and the junction held 5 bases outside the gene matches. Germline V gives CDR1 SQVTM, CDR2 ANQGSEA. This CDR3 reads CSVGGGIHEQYF. The CDR3 coding sequence is TGCAGCGTTGGGGGGGGGATCCACGAGCAGTACTTC.

The chain recombines TRBV5-8 with TRBJ1-1; TRBD1 aligns across 9 bases. Germline lookup yields CDR1 SGHTS and CDR2 YDEGEE. V shed 5 bases and J 5 bases; nucleotides not matched to a gene: 4. The CDR3 consists of 13 residues. The CDR3 spells CASSWDRATEAFF. CDR3 bases: TGTGCCAGCAGTTGGGACAGGGCAACTGAAGCTTTCTTT.

The chain couples TRBV5-1 to TRBJ1-2, with D possibly TRBD1 on 6 matching bases. V was shortened by 1 base and J by 8 bases, with 9 bases between the two germline ends. The CDR3 has 12 amino acids. Germline V lookup: CDR1 SGHRS, CDR2 YFSETQ. For the CDR3, the DNA is TGCGCCAGCAGCTTGCCAGGGGAGGGCTACACCTTC. Its translation: CASSLPGEGYTF.

The chain combines TRBV14 with TRBJ2-3; 9 positions match TRBD2. V dropped 6 bases and J dropped 6; count of bases not matched to a gene: 7. The CDR3 consists of 14 residues. The germline V gene has CDR1 SGHDN and CDR2 FVKESK. Here the CDR3 DNA reads TGTGCCAGCAGTCTCGGGAGCGGGAGGGATACGCAGTATTTT. Translating gives CASSLGSGRDTQYF.

The chain employs TRBV2 and TRBJ2-7; possible D gene TRBD1, 6 bases. Germline values: CDR1 SNHLY, CDR2 FYNNEI. The V end lost 0 bases, the J end lost 7 bases, and 16 bases lay between the germline ends. The CDR3 sequence is 15 residues long. CDR3 region: CASSEAQGTSVEQYF. The CDR3 DNA is TGTGCCAGCAGTGAAGCGCAGGGGACCTCTGTTGAGCAGTACTTC. Drawing the rest from reference TRBV2 and TRBJ2-7, the complete variable domain is EPEVTQTPSHQVTQMGQEVILRCVPISNHLYFYWYRQILGQKVEFLVSFYNNEISEKSEIFDDQFSVERPDGSNFTLKIRSTKLEDSAMYFCASSEAQGTSVEQYFGPGTRLTVT.

This clone was seen more than once but under ten times. This sequence joins TRBV5-6 and TRBJ2-5; TRBD1 matches at 9 bases. The CDR3 length is 15 residues. Germline CDR1 SGHDT, CDR2 YYEEEE. The junction had 2 bases not matched to a gene; V was cut back by 0 bases and J by 2 bases. CDR3 protein: CASSLAGQGQETQYF. The CDR3 coding sequence is TGTGCCAGCAGCTTGGCCGGACAGGGGCAAGAGACCCAGTACTTC.

The rearrangement links TRBV5-5 to TRBJ1-1, with D unresolved. The CDR3 spans 13 residues. The V end was cut by 0 bases, the J end by 6 bases, with 9 bases between. Per germline, CDR1 SGHKS and CDR2 YYEKEE (reference sequence). CDR3 sequence reads: CASSLARYAEAFF. CDR3 DNA sequence: TGTGCCAGCAGCTTGGCACGGTACGCTGAAGCTTTCTTT.

This clone was seen only a few times. The V gene is TRBV9, the J gene TRBJ1-1; a weak D match, TRBD1 (5 bases). CDR3 length: 13 residues. CDR1 is SGDLS and CDR2 is YYNGEE in the germline V gene. V was cut by 2 bases and J by 2 bases, with 7 bases left in between. The CDR3 loop is CASSVTGNTEAFF. In DNA, the CDR3 is TGTGCCAGCAGCGTTACAGGAAACACTGAAGCTTTCTTT.

The chain has TRBV12-3 or TRBV12-4 and TRBJ1-2; 7 bases agree with TRBD1. The V segment lost 6 bases and the J segment 3 bases; nucleotides outside the gene matches: 4. This CDR3 contains 13 residues. The CDR3 DNA sequence: TGTGCCAGCAGCCCCCAGGGGGACTATGGCTACACCTTC. Its translation is CASSPQGDYGYTF.

This chain connects TRBV5-4 to TRBJ2-1, with 8 bases identical to TRBD2. There are 15 residues in the CDR3. The J segment lost 9 bases and the V segment lost 1 base, leaving 9 bases of the junction unmatched. Germline V lookup: CDR1 SGHNT, CDR2 YYREEE (reference sequence). The CDR3 region is CASSLPGGAGGEQFF. CDR3 coding DNA: TGTGCCAGCAGCTTGCCGGGGGGGGCCGGGGGTGAGCAGTTCTTC.

The CDR3 region has the DNA TGTGCCAGTAGTTTAGGTAGGACAGCCTATAATTCACCCCTCCACTTT. Its protein product is CASSLGRTAYNSPLHF. The chain uses TRBV19 and TRBJ1-6; D perhaps matches TRBD1 (6 bases). With 5 bases removed from V and 2 bases from J, the gap between germline ends came to 13 bases. CDR1 and CDR2 from the germline V gene are LNHDA and SQIVND (reference sequence). CDR3 length equals 16 residues.

The CDR3 nucleotides read TGTGCCAGCAGTCGAGACCGTTCGGCGGGGGGGCTGAATGAGCAGTTCTTC. Translation: CASSRDRSAGGLNEQFF. The chain has TRBV6-6 and TRBJ2-1, with 9 positions matching TRBD2. This CDR3 spans 17 amino acids. Germline V gene lookup returns CDR1 MNHNY and CDR2 SVGAGI (reference sequence). V gave up 5 bases and J gave up 7 bases; unmatched junction bases: 15.

The gene calls are TRBV6-5 and TRBJ2-1; 12 bases line up with TRBD2. Germline-derived CDR1 and CDR2 are MNHEY and SVGAGI. V dropped 6 bases and J dropped 9; count of bases not matched to a gene: 9. This CDR3 contains 15 residues. The CDR3 DNA follows: TGTGCCAGCAGAGACCTAGCGGGGGGGCAGGGTGAGCAGTTCTTC. Protein: CASRDLAGGQGEQFF.